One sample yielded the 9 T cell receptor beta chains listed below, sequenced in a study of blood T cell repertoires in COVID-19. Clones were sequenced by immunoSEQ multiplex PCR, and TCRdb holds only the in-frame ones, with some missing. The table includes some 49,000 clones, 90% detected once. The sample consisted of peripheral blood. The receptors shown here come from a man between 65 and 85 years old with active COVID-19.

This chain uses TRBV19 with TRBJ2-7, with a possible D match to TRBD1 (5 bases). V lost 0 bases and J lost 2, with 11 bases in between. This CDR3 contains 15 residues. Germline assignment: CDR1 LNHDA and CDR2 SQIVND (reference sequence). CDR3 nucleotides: TGTGCCAGTAGTATAGAAGGGGCAGGAGCCTACGAGCAGTACTTC. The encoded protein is CASSIEGAGAYEQYF.

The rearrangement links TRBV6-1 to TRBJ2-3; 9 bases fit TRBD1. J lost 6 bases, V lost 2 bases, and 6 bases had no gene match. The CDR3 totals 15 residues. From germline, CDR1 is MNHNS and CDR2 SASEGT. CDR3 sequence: CASSEWDRDGDTQYF. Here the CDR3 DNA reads TGTGCCAGCAGTGAATGGGACAGGGATGGGGATACGCAGTATTTT.

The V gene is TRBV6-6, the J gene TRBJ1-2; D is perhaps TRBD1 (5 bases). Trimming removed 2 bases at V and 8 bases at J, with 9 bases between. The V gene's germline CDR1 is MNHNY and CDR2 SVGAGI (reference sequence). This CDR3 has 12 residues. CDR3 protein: CASSYLTAGYTF. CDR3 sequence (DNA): TGTGCCAGCAGTTACCTGACAGCAGGCTACACCTTC.

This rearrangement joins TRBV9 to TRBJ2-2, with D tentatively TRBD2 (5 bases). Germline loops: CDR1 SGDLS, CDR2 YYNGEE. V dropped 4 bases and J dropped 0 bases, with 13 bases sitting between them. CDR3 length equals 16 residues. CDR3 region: CASSRRGQANTGELFF. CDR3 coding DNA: TGTGCCAGCAGCCGTAGAGGGCAGGCGAACACCGGGGAGCTGTTTTTT.

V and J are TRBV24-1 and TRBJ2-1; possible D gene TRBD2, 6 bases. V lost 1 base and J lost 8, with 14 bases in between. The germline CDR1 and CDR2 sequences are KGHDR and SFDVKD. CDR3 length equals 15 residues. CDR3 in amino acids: CATSDFRGRGDEQFF. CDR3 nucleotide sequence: TGTGCCACCAGTGATTTTCGGGGACGCGGGGATGAGCAGTTCTTC.

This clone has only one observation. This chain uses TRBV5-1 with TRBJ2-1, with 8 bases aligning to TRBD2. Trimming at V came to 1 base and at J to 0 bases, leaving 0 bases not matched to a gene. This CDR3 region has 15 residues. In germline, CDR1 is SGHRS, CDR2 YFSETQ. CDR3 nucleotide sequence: TGCGCCAGCAGCTTGAGCGGGAGCTCCTACAATGAGCAGTTCTTC. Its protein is CASSLSGSSYNEQFF.

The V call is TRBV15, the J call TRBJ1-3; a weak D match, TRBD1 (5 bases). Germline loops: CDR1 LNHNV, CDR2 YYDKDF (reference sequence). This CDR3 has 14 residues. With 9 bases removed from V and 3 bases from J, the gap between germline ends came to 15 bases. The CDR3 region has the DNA TGTGCCACTGCATTGGGGGGTAGTGGAAACACCATATATTTT. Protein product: CATALGGSGNTIYF.

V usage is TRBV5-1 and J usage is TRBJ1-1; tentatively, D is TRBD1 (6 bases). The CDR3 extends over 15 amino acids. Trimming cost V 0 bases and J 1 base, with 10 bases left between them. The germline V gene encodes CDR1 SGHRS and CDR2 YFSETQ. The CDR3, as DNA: TGCGCCAGCAGCTTGGTGGGACATGAGAACACTGAAGCTTTCTTT. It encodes CASSLVGHENTEAFF.

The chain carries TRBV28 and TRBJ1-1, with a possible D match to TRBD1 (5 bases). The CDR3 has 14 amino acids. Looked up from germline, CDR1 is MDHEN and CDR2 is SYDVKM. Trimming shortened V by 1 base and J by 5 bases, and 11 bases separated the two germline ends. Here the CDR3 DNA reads TGTGCCAGCAGTTTATCGGGGGGGTGGACTGAAGCTTTCTTT. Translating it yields CASSLSGGWTEAFF.